This T cell receptor (beta chain) was captured by sequencing in a study of blood T cell repertoires in COVID-19. Recruited during active infection, patients (from Seattle) were subsequently followed longitudinally. Profiling relied on immunoSEQ multiplex PCR, and the TCRdb table lists in-frame clones only, not all of them. The table lists roughly 380,000 clones, more than 70% of them singletons. The CDR3 loop spans 14 amino acids. The germline CDR1 and CDR2 sequences are MDHEN and SYDVKM. V shed 5 bases and J shed 0 bases, with 7 bases lying between them. The source of this sequence is a woman aged 60-70 years with COVID-19, enrolled during active disease. This rearrangement joins TRBV28 to TRBJ1-4; a weak D match, TRBD1 (5 bases). Input material: peripheral blood. The DNA for the CDR3 is TGTGCCAGCAGTAAGACAGCAACTAATGAAAAACTGTTTTTT. This encodes CASSKTATNEKLFF.